Following are 18 T cell receptor beta chains from one sample sequenced in a study of Tregs in tolerant kidney transplant recipients. Clones were read by immunoSEQ multiplex PCR, and TCRdb kept only the in-frame ones, dropping some. Altogether around 230,000 clones are present, approximately 83% being singletons, with the ten largest covering about 0.68%. The sample comprised CD4+ T cells from blood. The receptors here all came from a human donor in good health.

V usage is TRBV15 and J usage is TRBJ2-6; no clear D. Trimming cost V 4 bases and J 1 base, with 11 bases left between them. The V gene's germline CDR1 is LNHNV and CDR2 YYDKDF (reference sequence). CDR3 length equals 16 residues. In DNA, the CDR3 is TGTGCCACCAGCACATTATTATTGTCTGGGGCCAACGTCCTGACTTTC. Translating it yields CATSTLLLSGANVLTF.

The chain carries TRBV6-5 and TRBJ1-2, with 7 bases aligning to TRBD1. Germline lookup yields CDR1 MNHEY and CDR2 SVGAGI. The CDR3 runs 15 residues. The V gene end was trimmed by 9 bases and the J gene end by 0 bases; junction bases not matched to a gene: 10. CDR3 residues: CASQAGTESNYGYTF. DNA of the CDR3: TGTGCCAGTCAAGCGGGGACAGAGTCTAACTATGGCTACACCTTC.

The chain recombines TRBV18 with TRBJ1-2; the D is unclear. Between the trimmed V and J ends, which lost 3 bases and 4 bases, there was a span of 9 bases. The V gene's germline CDR1 is KGHSH and CDR2 LQKENI. CDR3 length equals 13 residues. The CDR3 sequence is CASSPGRTYGYTF. DNA for the CDR3: TGTGCCAGCTCACCCGGACGGACCTATGGCTACACCTTC.

The gene calls are TRBV29-1 and TRBJ2-3, with 8 bases that match TRBD2. In germline, CDR1 is SQVTM, CDR2 ANQGSEA. V lost 8 bases to trimming and J lost 0 bases; unmatched junction nucleotides: 13. The length of the CDR3 is 16 residues. The CDR3 DNA is TGCAGCCCCTACCTCCCCAGCGGGGGTAGCACAGATACGCAGTATTTT. Amino acid sequence: CSPYLPSGGSTDTQYF.

The rearrangement uses TRBV30 and TRBJ1-4, with a weak D call TRBD1 (6 bases). CDR3 size: 14 residues. Germline V gene sequence: CDR1 GTSNPN, CDR2 SVGIG (reference sequence). Trimming left V 0 bases short and J 10 bases short, with 15 bases between. In nucleotides, the CDR3 is TGTGCCTGGAGTGTCGGAACAGGGTACAGAAAACTGTTTTTT. Translated: CAWSVGTGYRKLFF. The full variable domain, with the rest looked up from reference TRBV30 and TRBJ1-4, is SQTIHQWPATLVQPVGSPLSLECTVEGTSNPNLYWYRQAAGRGLQLLFYSVGIGQISSEVPQNLSASRPQDRQFILSSKKLLLSDSGFYLCAWSVGTGYRKLFFGSGTQLSVL.

V and J are TRBV15 and TRBJ2-1, with 9 bases identical to TRBD1. The CDR3 runs to 13 residues. Germline V gene data show CDR1 as LNHNV and CDR2 as YYDKDF (reference sequence). J gave up 10 bases and V 5 bases, and 6 bases lay outside the gene matches. The CDR3 region is CATSRDREGEQFF. The CDR3 DNA is TGTGCCACCAGCCGGGACAGGGAAGGCGAGCAGTTCTTC.

V gene TRBV9 combines with J gene TRBJ1-1; D possibly corresponds to TRBD1 (5 bases). The CDR3 totals 14 residues. V was cut by 0 bases and J by 4 bases, with 10 bases left in between. Looked up from germline, CDR1 is SGDLS and CDR2 is YYNGEE. The CDR3 DNA follows: TGTGCCAGCAGCGTAGTTTCAGGGAGCACTGAAGCTTTCTTT. Translated: CASSVVSGSTEAFF.

This sequence joins TRBV11-2 and TRBJ1-6; the D gene is possibly TRBD1 (5 bases). Trimming cost V 3 bases and J 7 bases, with 10 bases left between them. The CDR3 length is 14 residues. Germline CDR1 and CDR2: SGHAT and FQNNGV. The CDR3 is CASSFGHPNSPLHF. In nucleotides, the CDR3 is TGTGCCAGCAGCTTCGGACACCCGAATTCACCCCTCCACTTT.

The J gene is TRBJ1-4, the V gene TRBV10-3, with 7 bases that match TRBD1. The CDR3 covers 16 residues. Trimming removed 2 bases from V and 0 bases from J; junction bases left unmatched: 3. In germline, CDR1 is ENHRY, CDR2 SYGVKD. CDR3 protein: CAISEGRGTTNEKLFF. CDR3 nucleotide sequence: TGTGCCATCAGTGAGGGCAGGGGGACAACTAATGAAAAACTGTTTTTT.

This chain links TRBV11-2 with TRBJ1-5; 8 nucleotides match TRBD1. The V gene end was trimmed by 0 bases and the J gene end by 1 base; junction bases not matched to a gene: 14. Per the germline V gene, CDR1 is SGHAT and CDR2 is FQNNGV. This CDR3 has 20 amino acids. DNA of the CDR3: TGTGCCAGCAGCTTAGAGTCGAGGACAGGGTTACGAGGGAGCAATCAGCCCCAGCATTTT. This sequence encodes CASSLESRTGLRGSNQPQHF.

The genes are TRBV2 and TRBJ2-7; D is uncertain. The CDR3 has 13 residues. CDR1 is SNHLY and CDR2 is FYNNEI in the germline V gene. The V end lost 2 bases, the J end lost 2 bases, and 7 bases lay between the germline ends. CDR3 sequence (DNA): TGTGCCAGCAGTGAAATCCAGCCCTACGAGCAGTACTTC. It specifies CASSEIQPYEQYF.

This clone has just a few counts. The J gene is TRBJ1-3, the V gene TRBV5-8; D is ambiguous. From germline, CDR1 is SGHTS and CDR2 YDEGEE. This CDR3 is 15 amino acids long. Trimming stripped 0 bases from V and 0 bases from J, with 7 bases between. The CDR3 bases are TGTGCCAGCAGCTTGGGCGCTTACTCTGGAAACACCATATATTTT. It yields the protein CASSLGAYSGNTIYF.

This chain joins TRBV5-4 and TRBJ2-1, with D maybe TRBD2 (5 bases). The germline V gene encodes CDR1 SGHNT and CDR2 YYREEE (reference sequence). The CDR3 covers 15 residues. V shed 5 bases and J shed 0 bases, with 12 bases lying between them. CDR3 sequence reads: CASSLRGSSYNEQFF. CDR3 sequence (DNA): TGTGCCAGCAGTCTACGAGGGAGCTCCTACAATGAGCAGTTCTTC. The entire variable domain, with the rest obtained from reference TRBV5-4 and TRBJ2-1, is as follows: ETGVTQSPTHLIKTRGQQVTLRCSSQSGHNTVSWYQQALGQGPQFIFQYYREEENGRGNFPPRFSGLQFPNYSSELNVNALELDDSALYLCASSLRGSSYNEQFFGPGTRLTVL.

J is TRBJ2-7 and V is TRBV4-2; 11 bases line up with TRBD2. The CDR3 length is 15 residues. Unmatched junction bases numbered 8, after V lost 4 bases and J lost 6 bases. The V gene's germline CDR1 is LGHNA and CDR2 YNFKEQ. The CDR3 DNA sequence: TGTGCCAGCAGCCGCCAAATAGCGGGAGGGGGCGAGCAGTACTTC. Residues: CASSRQIAGGGEQYF.

The genes are TRBV5-4 and TRBJ2-7, with 9 bases that match TRBD2. The CDR3 covers 14 residues. The germline V gene has CDR1 SGHNT and CDR2 YYREEE (reference sequence). The V gene end was trimmed by 2 bases and the J gene end by 2 bases; junction bases not matched to a gene: 2. This CDR3 is CASSFLAGTYEQYF. The CDR3 nucleotides read TGTGCCAGCAGCTTTCTAGCGGGAACCTACGAGCAGTACTTC.

The rearrangement links TRBV19 to TRBJ1-5, with TRBD1 as a possible D gene (5 bases). The length of the CDR3 is 18 residues. Trimming stripped 3 bases from V and 0 bases from J, with 18 bases between. Per the germline V gene, CDR1 is LNHDA and CDR2 is SQIVND (reference sequence). CDR3: CASSIRRQYPYSNQPQHF. The CDR3 DNA reads as TGTGCCAGTAGTATCAGGAGACAGTACCCATATAGCAATCAGCCCCAGCATTTT.

This rearrangement joins TRBV6-5 to TRBJ1-3; maybe TRBD1 (6 bases). The CDR3 is 14 residues long. Germline CDR1 and CDR2: MNHEY and SVGAGI. Trimming removed 6 bases at V and 4 bases at J, with 13 bases between. The CDR3 loop reads CASRGHIVGNTIYF. The CDR3 bases are TGTGCCAGCAGGGGACATATTGTAGGAAACACCATATATTTT.

The V call is TRBV6-5, the J call TRBJ2-2, with 8 positions matching TRBD2. Germline V lookup: CDR1 MNHEY, CDR2 SVGAGI. CDR3 length: 16 residues. V shed 2 bases and J 3 bases; nucleotides not matched to a gene: 5. The CDR3 sequence is CASSYAYGRDTGELFF. The CDR3, as DNA: TGTGCCAGCAGTTACGCTTACGGGAGGGACACCGGGGAGCTGTTTTTT.